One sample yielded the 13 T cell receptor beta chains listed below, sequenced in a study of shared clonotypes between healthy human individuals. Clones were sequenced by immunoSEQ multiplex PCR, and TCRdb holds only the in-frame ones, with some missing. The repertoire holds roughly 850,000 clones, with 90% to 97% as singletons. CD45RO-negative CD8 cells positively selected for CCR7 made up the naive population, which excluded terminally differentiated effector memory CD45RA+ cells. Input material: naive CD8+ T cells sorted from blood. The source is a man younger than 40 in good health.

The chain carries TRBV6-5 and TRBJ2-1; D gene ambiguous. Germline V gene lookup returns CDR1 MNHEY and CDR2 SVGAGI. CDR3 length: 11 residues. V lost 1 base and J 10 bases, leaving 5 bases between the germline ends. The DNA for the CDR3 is TGTGCCAGCAGTTACTTCGGAGAGCAGTTCTTC. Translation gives CASSYFGEQFF.

The CDR3 reads CASSSDPLEQYF. The CDR3 DNA follows: TGTGCCAGCAGCTCGGACCCACTCGAGCAGTACTTC. This chain uses TRBV5-6 with TRBJ2-7; no clear D gene. This CDR3 comprises 12 residues. V was clipped by 3 bases and J by 6 bases, with 10 bases between them. Germline-derived CDR1 and CDR2 are SGHDT and YYEEEE.

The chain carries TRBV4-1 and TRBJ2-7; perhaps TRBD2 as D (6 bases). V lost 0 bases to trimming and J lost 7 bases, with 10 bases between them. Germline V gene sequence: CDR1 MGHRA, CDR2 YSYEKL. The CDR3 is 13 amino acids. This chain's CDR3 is CASSQEGRPEQYF. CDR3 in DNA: TGCGCCAGCAGCCAAGAGGGGAGGCCGGAGCAGTACTTC.

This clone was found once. As DNA, the CDR3 is TGTGCCAGCAGCACGACAGGATTCTACGAGCAGTACTTC. This sequence encodes CASSTTGFYEQYF. The gene calls are TRBV7-2 and TRBJ2-7, with D possibly being TRBD1 (6 bases). The CDR3 is 13 residues long. CDR1 is SGHTA and CDR2 is FQGNSA in the germline V gene. V lost 5 bases to trimming and J lost 3 bases, with 11 bases between them.

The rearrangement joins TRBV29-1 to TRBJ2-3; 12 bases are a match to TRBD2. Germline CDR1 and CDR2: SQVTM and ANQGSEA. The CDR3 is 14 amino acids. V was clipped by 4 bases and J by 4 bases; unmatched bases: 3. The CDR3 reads CSVVLAGGADTQYF. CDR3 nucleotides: TGCAGCGTTGTCCTAGCGGGAGGGGCAGATACGCAGTATTTT.

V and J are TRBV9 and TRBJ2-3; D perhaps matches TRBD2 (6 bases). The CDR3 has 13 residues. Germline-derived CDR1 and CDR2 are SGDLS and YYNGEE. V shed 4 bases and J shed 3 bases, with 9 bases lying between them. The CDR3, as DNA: TGTGCCAGCAGCCCGGGGGTGACAGATACGCAGTATTTT. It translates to CASSPGVTDTQYF.

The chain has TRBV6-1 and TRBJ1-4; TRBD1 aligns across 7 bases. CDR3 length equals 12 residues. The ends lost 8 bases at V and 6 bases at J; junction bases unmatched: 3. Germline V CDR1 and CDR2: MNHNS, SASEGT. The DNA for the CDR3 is TGTGCCAGCCGCGACAGGGATGAAAAACTGTTTTTT. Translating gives CASRDRDEKLFF.

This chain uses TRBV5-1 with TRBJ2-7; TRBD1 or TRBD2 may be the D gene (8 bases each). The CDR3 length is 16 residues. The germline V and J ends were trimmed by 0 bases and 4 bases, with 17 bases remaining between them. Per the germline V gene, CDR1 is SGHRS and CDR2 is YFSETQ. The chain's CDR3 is CASSLVAGTGSYEQYF. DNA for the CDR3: TGCGCCAGCAGCTTGGTAGCGGGGACAGGATCTTACGAGCAGTACTTC.

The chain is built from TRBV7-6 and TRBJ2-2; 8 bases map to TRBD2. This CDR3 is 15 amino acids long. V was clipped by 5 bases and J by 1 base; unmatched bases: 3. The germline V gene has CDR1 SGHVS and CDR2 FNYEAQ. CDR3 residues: CASSPGGGNTGELFF. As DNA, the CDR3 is TGTGCCAGCAGCCCGGGAGGGGGGAACACCGGGGAGCTGTTTTTT.

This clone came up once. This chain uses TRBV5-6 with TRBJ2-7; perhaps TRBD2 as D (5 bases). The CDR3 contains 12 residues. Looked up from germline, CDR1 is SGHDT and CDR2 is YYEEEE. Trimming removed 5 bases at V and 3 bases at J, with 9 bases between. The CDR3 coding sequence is TGTGCCAGCAGTTCCGGGGACTACGAGCAGTACTTC. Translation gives CASSSGDYEQYF.

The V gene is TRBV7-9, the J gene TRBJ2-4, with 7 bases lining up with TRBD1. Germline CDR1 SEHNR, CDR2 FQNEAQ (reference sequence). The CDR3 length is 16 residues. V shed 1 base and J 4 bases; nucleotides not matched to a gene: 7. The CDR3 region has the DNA TGTGCCAGCAGCTTAGGGGCCGGGACAGATAAAAACATTCAGTACTTC. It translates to CASSLGAGTDKNIQYF. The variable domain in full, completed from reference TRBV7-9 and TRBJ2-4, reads DTGVSQNPRHKITKRGQNVTFRCDPISEHNRLYWYRQTLGQGPEFLTYFQNEAQLEKSRLLSDRFSAERPKGSFSTLEIQRTEQGDSAMYLCASSLGAGTDKNIQYFGAGTRLSVL.

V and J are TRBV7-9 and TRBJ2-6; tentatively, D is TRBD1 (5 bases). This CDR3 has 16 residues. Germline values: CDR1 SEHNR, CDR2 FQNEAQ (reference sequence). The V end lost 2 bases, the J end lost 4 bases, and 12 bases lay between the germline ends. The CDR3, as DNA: TGTGCCAGCAGCTTATCGGGCGACAGCGGGGCCAACGTCCTGACTTTC. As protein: CASSLSGDSGANVLTF.

CDR3 residues: CAWKALAKNIQYF. DNA of the CDR3: TGTGCCTGGAAGGCCTTAGCCAAAAACATTCAGTACTTC. The chain employs TRBV30 and TRBJ2-4; the D is unclear. The CDR3 is 13 amino acids. Germline values: CDR1 GTSNPN, CDR2 SVGIG (reference sequence). Trimming removed 4 bases from V and 0 bases from J, with 7 bases in between.